What follows are 10 T cell receptor beta chains derived from one specimen sequenced in a study of cytomegalovirus exposure and HLA in healthy donors. Assay: immunoSEQ multiplex PCR; the TCRdb copy retains only in-frame clones and omits some. Of about 110,000 clones listed, roughly 88% are singletons. Sequenced input: PBMCs. Receptor source: a woman aged 18-30 years in good health and CMV-seronegative.

The sample holds one count of this clone. The gene calls are TRBV2 and TRBJ2-3, with D perhaps TRBD2 (6 bases). V lost 7 bases and J lost 2, with 13 bases in between. This CDR3 region has 14 residues. Germline lookup yields CDR1 SNHLY and CDR2 FYNNEI. In nucleotides, the CDR3 is TGTGCCAGCAACTGGGACTGGCACACAGATACGCAGTATTTT. Translation gives CASNWDWHTDTQYF.

The chain links TRBV27 to TRBJ1-1; D is perhaps TRBD1 (5 bases). Deletions cut 4 bases from V and 8 bases from J, with 20 bases between. The CDR3 runs to 15 residues. Germline V CDR1 and CDR2: MNHEY, SMNVEV (reference sequence). CDR3 region: CASSSKEHRPEEAFF. The CDR3 coding sequence is TGTGCCAGCAGTTCCAAGGAGCACAGGCCAGAGGAAGCTTTCTTT.

The V call is TRBV7-9, the J call TRBJ2-7; D perhaps matches TRBD2 (5 bases). The V gene lost 5 bases and the J gene lost 4 bases, with 12 bases spanning the gap. The CDR3 has 13 residues. Germline CDR1 and CDR2: SEHNR and FQNEAQ (reference sequence). In DNA form, the CDR3 reads TGTGCCAGCAGCCCCCGGGGAGCTTACGAGCAGTACTTC. Protein: CASSPRGAYEQYF.

CDR3 amino acids: CASSLANGLAGGLNTGELFF. CDR3 DNA: TGCGCCAGCAGCTTGGCCAACGGGCTAGCGGGGGGGCTGAACACCGGGGAGCTGTTTTTT. The chain is built from TRBV5-1 and TRBJ2-2, with TRBD2 matching over 12 bases. Germline V lookup: CDR1 SGHRS, CDR2 YFSETQ. This CDR3 is built from 20 residues. V was clipped by 0 bases and J by 1 base; unmatched bases: 10.

This chain joins TRBV28 and TRBJ2-3, with D maybe TRBD1 (5 bases). V lost 9 bases to trimming and J lost 1 base, with 8 bases between them. The CDR3 is 12 residues long. Germline loops: CDR1 MDHEN, CDR2 SYDVKM. CDR3 nucleotide sequence: TGTGCCAGTACCAGGGGCACAGATACGCAGTATTTT. The encoded protein is CASTRGTDTQYF.

The J gene is TRBJ2-2, the V gene TRBV10-2, with D maybe TRBD1 (6 bases). The germline V gene encodes CDR1 WSHSY and CDR2 SAAADI. Trimming pared 4 bases from V and 11 bases from J, leaving 11 bases between. The CDR3 runs 12 residues. The CDR3 is CASSADRSELFF. CDR3 DNA sequence: TGCGCCAGCAGTGCCGACAGGTCCGAGCTGTTTTTT.

The chain uses TRBV2 and TRBJ1-1; 7 nucleotides align to TRBD1. The J segment lost 7 bases and the V segment lost 6 bases, leaving 5 bases of the junction unmatched. The germline CDR1 and CDR2 sequences are SNHLY and FYNNEI. This CDR3 has 12 amino acids. CDR3 coding DNA: TGTGCCAGCAGAATTACAGGGGTTGAAGCTTTCTTT. Amino acids: CASRITGVEAFF.

This clone was detected once. The V and J genes are TRBV7-9 and TRBJ2-5, with D possibly TRBD2 on 6 matching bases. Trimming shortened V by 1 base and J by 5 bases, and 20 bases separated the two germline ends. The CDR3 is made up of 17 amino acids. The V gene's germline CDR1 is SEHNR and CDR2 FQNEAQ (reference sequence). CDR3 protein: CASSLGVGGGFGETQYF. The CDR3 region has the DNA TGTGCCAGCAGCTTAGGGGTTGGCGGAGGGTTCGGGGAGACCCAGTACTTC.

The chain is built from TRBV19 and TRBJ2-5; 8 nucleotides agree with TRBD2. CDR1 LNHDA and CDR2 SQIVND come from the germline V gene (reference sequence). The CDR3 totals 16 residues. Germline trimming cut 6 bases from V and 4 bases from J; bases unmatched to any gene: 13. CDR3 bases: TGTGCCAGTAGCATCGGGGTAGCGGGGATGGGAGAGACCCAGTACTTC. Translation gives CASSIGVAGMGETQYF.

The chain is built from TRBV2 and TRBJ2-2; 8 bases map to TRBD2. The CDR3 has 16 residues. Germline V CDR1 and CDR2: SNHLY, FYNNEI. J lost 7 bases, V lost 3 bases, and 10 bases had no gene match. The CDR3 nucleotides read TGTGCCAGCAGTGATGTTCGGGGGGGCGTGATCGGGGAGCTGTTTTTT. Translation: CASSDVRGGVIGELFF.